This T cell receptor beta chain was captured by sequencing in a study of blood T cell repertoires in COVID-19. Study-level background: The study drew acute and convalescent COVID-19 samples from the United States, Italy and Spain. T cells, B-cell-depleted T cells, or PBMCs supplied cDNA or gDNA.

Original analysis: The assay estimated nucleated cells by amplifying reference gene primers. This table comes from immunoSEQ multiplex PCR, and its TCRdb copy is limited to in-frame clones, with some not included. That table supplies the V and J calls and clone size; D and trimming were determined from the DNA. The profile shows approximately 360,000 clones, around 89% of them singletons. The J segment lost 11 bases and the V segment lost 6 bases, leaving 8 bases of the junction unmatched. This CDR3 comprises 11 residues. In germline, CDR1 is SQVTM, CDR2 ANQGSEA. The V call is TRBV29-1, the J call TRBJ1-1, with TRBD1 matching 8 bases. Sequencing input: peripheral blood. The source is a man younger than 30 with active or convalescent COVID-19. CDR3 loop: CSVNSGGTAFF. CDR3 in DNA: TGCAGCGTGAACTCAGGGGGCACGGCTTTCTTT. The whole variable domain, filled in from reference TRBV29-1 and TRBJ1-1, reads SAVISQKPSRDICQRGTSLTIQCQVDSQVTMMFWYRQQPGQSLTLIATANQGSEATYESGFVIDKFPISRPNLTFSTLTVSNMSPEDSSIYLCSVNSGGTAFFGQGTRLTVV.